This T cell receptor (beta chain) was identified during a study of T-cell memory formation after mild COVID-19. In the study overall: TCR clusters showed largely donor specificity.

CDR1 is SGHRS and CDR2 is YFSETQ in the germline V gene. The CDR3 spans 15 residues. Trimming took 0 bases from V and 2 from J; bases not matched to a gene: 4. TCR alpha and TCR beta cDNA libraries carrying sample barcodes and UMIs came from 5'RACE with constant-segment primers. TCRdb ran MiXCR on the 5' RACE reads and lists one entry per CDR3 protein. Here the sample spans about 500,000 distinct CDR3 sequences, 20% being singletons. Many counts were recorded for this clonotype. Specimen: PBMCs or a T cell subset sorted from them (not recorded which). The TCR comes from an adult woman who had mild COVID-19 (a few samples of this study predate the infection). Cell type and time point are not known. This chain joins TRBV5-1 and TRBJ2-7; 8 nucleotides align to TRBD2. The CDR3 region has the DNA TGCGCCAGCAGCTTGGATTCGGGACTAGCCTACGAGCAGTACTTC. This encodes CASSLDSGLAYEQYF.